The subject of this entry is one TCR beta chain. Its antigen is as yet unknown. This sample stems from a study of response to subunit inactivated influenza vaccine. Each CDR3 protein gets one entry after TCRdb re-called the RT-PCR reads with MiXCR. The repertoire has around 540,000 distinct CDR3 sequences, about an eighth of them found once; the top ten carry roughly 10%. Study outcomes and limitations: The authors suggested that few new T cells are recruited per seasonal influenza vaccination.

Germline-derived CDR1 and CDR2 are DFQATT and SNEGSKA (reference sequence). V gave up 3 bases and J gave up 5 bases; unmatched junction bases: 7. The CDR3 spans 15 residues. The clonotype originates from a man aged 50-60 years who received an inactivated influenza vaccine. V and J are TRBV20-1 and TRBJ2-3; 11 bases map to TRBD1. The source material was PBMCs from blood, sampled on the day of vaccination. The CDR3 coding sequence is TGCAGTGCTAGGGGGACAGGGGGACTTGTAGATACGCAGTATTTT. This sequence encodes CSARGTGGLVDTQYF.